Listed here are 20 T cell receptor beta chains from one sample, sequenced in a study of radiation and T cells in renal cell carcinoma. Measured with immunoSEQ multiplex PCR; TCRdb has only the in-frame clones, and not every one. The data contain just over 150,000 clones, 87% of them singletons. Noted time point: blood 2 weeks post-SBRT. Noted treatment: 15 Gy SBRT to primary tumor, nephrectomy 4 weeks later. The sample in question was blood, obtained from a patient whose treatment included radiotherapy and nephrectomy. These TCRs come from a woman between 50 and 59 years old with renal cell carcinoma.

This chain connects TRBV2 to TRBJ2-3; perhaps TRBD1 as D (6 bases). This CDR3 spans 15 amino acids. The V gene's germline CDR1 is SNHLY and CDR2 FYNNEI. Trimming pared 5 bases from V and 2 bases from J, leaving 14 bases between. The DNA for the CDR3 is TGTGCCAGCAGTCGGCAGACAGGAACCACAGATACGCAGTATTTT. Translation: CASSRQTGTTDTQYF.

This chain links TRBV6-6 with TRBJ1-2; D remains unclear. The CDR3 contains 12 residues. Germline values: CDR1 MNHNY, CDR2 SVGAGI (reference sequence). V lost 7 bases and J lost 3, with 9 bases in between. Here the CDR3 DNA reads TGTGCCAGCACTCAGGACCACTATGGCTACACCTTC. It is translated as CASTQDHYGYTF.

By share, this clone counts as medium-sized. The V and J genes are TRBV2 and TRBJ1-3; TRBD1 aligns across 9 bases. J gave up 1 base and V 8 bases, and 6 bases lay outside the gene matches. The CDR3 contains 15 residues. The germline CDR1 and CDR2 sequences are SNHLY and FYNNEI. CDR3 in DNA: TGTGCCAGCGAAGTGGGACAGGGTTCTGGAAACACCATATATTTT. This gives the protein CASEVGQGSGNTIYF.

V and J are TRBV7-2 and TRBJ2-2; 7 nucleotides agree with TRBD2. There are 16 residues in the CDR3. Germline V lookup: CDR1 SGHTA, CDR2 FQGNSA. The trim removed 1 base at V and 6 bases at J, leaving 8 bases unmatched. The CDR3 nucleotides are TGTGCCAGCAGCTTAGTGAGACTAGCTCTGGCCGGGGAGCTGTTTTTT. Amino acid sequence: CASSLVRLALAGELFF.

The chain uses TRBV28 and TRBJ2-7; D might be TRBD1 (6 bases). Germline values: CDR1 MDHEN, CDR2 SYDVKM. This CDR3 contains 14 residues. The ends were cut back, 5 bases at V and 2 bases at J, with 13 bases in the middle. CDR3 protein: CASSRQATAYEQYF. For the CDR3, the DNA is TGTGCCAGCAGTCGACAGGCGACCGCCTACGAGCAGTACTTC.

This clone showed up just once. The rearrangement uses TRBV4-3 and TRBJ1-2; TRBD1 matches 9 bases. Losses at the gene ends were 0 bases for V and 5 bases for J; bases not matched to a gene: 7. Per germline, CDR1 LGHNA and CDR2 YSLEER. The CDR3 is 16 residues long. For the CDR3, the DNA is TGCGCCAGCAGCCAAGACAGGACGGGACAGGGATATGGCTACACCTTC. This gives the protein CASSQDRTGQGYGYTF.

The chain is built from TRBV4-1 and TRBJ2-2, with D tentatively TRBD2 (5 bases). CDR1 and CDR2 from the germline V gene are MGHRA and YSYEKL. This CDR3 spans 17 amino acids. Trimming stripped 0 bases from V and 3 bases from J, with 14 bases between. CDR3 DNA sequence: TGCGCCAGCAGCCAAGATAAGCGCTGGGGAGACACCGGGGAGCTGTTTTTT. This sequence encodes CASSQDKRWGDTGELFF.

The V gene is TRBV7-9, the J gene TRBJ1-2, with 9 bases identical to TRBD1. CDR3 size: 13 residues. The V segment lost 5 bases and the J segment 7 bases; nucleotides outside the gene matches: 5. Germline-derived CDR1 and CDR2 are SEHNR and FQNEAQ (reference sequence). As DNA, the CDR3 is TGTGCCAGCAGCCGGGACAGGGCGGGTGGCTACACCTTC. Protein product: CASSRDRAGGYTF.

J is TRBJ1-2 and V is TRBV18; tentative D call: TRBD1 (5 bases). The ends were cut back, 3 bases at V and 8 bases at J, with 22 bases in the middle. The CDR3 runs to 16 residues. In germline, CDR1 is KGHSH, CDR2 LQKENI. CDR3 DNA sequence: TGTGCCAGCTCACCCTCCGGGACGGGACCGGCCTGGGGCTACACCTTC. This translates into CASSPSGTGPAWGYTF.

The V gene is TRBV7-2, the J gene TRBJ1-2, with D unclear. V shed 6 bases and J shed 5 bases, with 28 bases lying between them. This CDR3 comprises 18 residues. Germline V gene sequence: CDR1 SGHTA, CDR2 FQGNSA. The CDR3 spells CASRPSGYIPPLGYGYTF. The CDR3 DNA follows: TGTGCCAGCAGGCCATCTGGGTACATCCCACCGCTCGGGTATGGCTACACCTTC. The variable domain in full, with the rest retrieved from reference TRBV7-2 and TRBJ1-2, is GAGVSQSPSNKVTEKGKDVELRCDPISGHTALYWYRQSLGQGLEFLIYFQGNSAPDKSGLPSDRFSAERTGGSVSTLTIQRTQQEDSAVYLCASRPSGYIPPLGYGYTFGSGTRLTVV.

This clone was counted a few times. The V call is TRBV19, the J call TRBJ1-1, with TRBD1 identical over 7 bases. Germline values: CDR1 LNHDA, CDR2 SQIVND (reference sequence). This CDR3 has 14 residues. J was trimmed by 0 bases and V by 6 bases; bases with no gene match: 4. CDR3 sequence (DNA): TGTGCCAGTAGGGACAGGACCATGAACACTGAAGCTTTCTTT. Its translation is CASRDRTMNTEAFF.

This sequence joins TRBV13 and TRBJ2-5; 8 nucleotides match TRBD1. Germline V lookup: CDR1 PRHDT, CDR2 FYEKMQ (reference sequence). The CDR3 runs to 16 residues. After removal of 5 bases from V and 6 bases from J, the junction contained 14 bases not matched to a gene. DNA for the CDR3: TGTGCCAGCAGCCTCAACGGACAGGGCAACGTGAAGACCCAGTACTTC. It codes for CASSLNGQGNVKTQYF. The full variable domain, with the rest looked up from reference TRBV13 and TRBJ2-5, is AAGVIQSPRHLIKEKRETATLKCYPIPRHDTVYWYQQGPGQDPQFLISFYEKMQSDKGSIPDRFSAQQFSDYHSELNMSSLELGDSALYFCASSLNGQGNVKTQYFGPGTRLLVL.

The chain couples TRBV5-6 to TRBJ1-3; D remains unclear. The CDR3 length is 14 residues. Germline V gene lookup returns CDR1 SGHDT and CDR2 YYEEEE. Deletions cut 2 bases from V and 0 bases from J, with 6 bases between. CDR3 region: CASSFSRSGNTIYF. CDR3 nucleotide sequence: TGTGCCAGCAGCTTTAGTCGCTCTGGAAACACCATATATTTT.

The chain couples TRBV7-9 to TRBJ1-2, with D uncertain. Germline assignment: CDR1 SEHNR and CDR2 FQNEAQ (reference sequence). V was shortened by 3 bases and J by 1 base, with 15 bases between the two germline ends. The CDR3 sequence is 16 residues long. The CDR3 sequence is CASSFYGRMGNYGYTF. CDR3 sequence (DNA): TGTGCCAGCAGCTTTTACGGGAGGATGGGTAACTATGGCTACACCTTC.

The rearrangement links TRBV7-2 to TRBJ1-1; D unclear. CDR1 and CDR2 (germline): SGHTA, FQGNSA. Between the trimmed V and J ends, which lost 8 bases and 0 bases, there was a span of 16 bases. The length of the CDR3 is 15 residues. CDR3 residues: CASWQGGDLNTEAFF. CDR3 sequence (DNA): TGTGCCAGCTGGCAAGGCGGTGACCTGAACACTGAAGCTTTCTTT.

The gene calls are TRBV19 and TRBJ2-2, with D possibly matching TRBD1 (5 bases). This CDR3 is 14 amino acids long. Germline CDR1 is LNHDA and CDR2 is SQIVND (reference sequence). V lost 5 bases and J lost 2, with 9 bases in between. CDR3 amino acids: CASSVQGNTGELFF. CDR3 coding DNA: TGTGCCAGTAGTGTGCAGGGTAACACCGGGGAGCTGTTTTTT.

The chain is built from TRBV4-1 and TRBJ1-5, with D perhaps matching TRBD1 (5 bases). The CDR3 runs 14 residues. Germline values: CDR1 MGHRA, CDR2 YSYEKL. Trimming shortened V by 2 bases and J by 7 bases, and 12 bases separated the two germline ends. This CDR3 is CASSQSGISQPQHF. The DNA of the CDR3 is TGCGCCAGCAGCCAATCAGGGATCAGCCAGCCCCAGCATTTT.

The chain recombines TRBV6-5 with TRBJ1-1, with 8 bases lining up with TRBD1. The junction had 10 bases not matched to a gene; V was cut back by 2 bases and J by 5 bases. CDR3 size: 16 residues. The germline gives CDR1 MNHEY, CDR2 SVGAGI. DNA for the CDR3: TGTGCCAGCAGTTACACACCGACAGGGGTTGGGACTGAAGCTTTCTTT. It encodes CASSYTPTGVGTEAFF.

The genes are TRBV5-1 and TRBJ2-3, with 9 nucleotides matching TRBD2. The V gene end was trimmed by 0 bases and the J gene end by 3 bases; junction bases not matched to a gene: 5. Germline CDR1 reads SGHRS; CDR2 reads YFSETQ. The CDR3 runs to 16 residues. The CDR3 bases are TGCGCCAGCAGCTTGGTATCTAGCGGGGTTACAGATACGCAGTATTTT. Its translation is CASSLVSSGVTDTQYF.

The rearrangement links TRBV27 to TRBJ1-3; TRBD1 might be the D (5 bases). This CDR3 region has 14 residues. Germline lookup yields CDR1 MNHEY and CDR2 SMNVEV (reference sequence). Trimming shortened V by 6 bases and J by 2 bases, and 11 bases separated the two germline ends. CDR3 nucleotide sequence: TGTGCCAGCAGCAGAGGGGAACCTGGAAACACCATATATTTT. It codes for CASSRGEPGNTIYF.